This T cell receptor (beta chain) was documented in a study of T cells in Graves' hyperthyroidism and ophthalmopathy. V lost 1 base to trimming and J lost 1 base, with 10 bases between them. The V gene's germline CDR1 is SGHDN and CDR2 FVKESK. The CDR3 covers 15 residues. A word on this clonotype: Its antigen is undetermined.

TCR beta CDR3 regions were amplified from RNA transcripts. HTBI primers were used for first-round RT-PCR of the TCR CDR3. TCRdb independently ran MiXCR on the multiplex PCR reads; one entry per CDR3 protein. The sample holds about 530,000 distinct CDR3 sequences, 15% to 20% seen once. Study results and caveats: Researchers found most expanded thyroid clonotypes above 0.001 in blood as well. In the analysis, a 13 V-J model separated ophthalmopathy from stable hyperthyroidism.

Material for sequencing was blood. This receptor was obtained from a woman under 30 with Graves' ophthalmopathy. J is TRBJ1-2 and V is TRBV14, with unresolved D. CDR3 in DNA: TGTGCCAGCAGCCAAGTCCCGGGAAGTAACTATGGCTACACCTTC. Protein: CASSQVPGSNYGYTF.